This entry lists 27 T cell receptor beta chains sequenced from one sample in a study of blood T cell repertoires in COVID-19. TCRdb's table, derived via immunoSEQ multiplex PCR, lists solely in-frame clones and lacks some. Among some 48,000 clones listed, over 70% were seen once. Sequenced: peripheral blood. All receptors derive from a human donor in a cohort sampled during active COVID-19.

V is TRBV5-1 and J is TRBJ2-3; TRBD1 is a possible D gene (6 bases). The CDR3 extends over 15 amino acids. Between the trimmed V and J ends, which lost 0 bases and 0 bases, there was a span of 8 bases. Germline loops: CDR1 SGHRS, CDR2 YFSETQ. The CDR3 DNA reads TGCGCCAGCAGCTTGGTGACAGGCAGCACAGATACGCAGTATTTT. Protein sequence: CASSLVTGSTDTQYF.

The rearrangement uses TRBV6-4 and TRBJ2-3, with D possibly being TRBD2 (6 bases). This CDR3 region has 15 residues. Per the germline V gene, CDR1 is MRHNA and CDR2 is SNTAGT. Trimming removed 6 bases from V and 2 bases from J, with 15 bases in between. CDR3 loop: CASSPSGGATDTQYF. In DNA, the CDR3 is TGTGCCAGCAGCCCTTCGGGCGGGGCCACAGATACGCAGTATTTT.

This chain joins TRBV29-1 and TRBJ2-1; 9 nucleotides match TRBD1. Per the germline V gene, CDR1 is SQVTM and CDR2 is ANQGSEA. This CDR3 has 12 amino acids. CDR3 coding DNA: TGCAGTCTCGGGACAGGGTGGAATGAGCAGTTCTTC. The encoded protein is CSLGTGWNEQFF.

This rearrangement joins TRBV6-5 to TRBJ2-3, with a possible D match to TRBD2 (6 bases). The CDR3 loop spans 13 amino acids. The V gene lost 8 bases and the J gene lost 6 bases, with 15 bases spanning the gap. The V gene's germline CDR1 is MNHEY and CDR2 SVGAGI. The CDR3, as DNA: TGTGCCAGCTTCACGGGGGTCGGGGATACGCAGTATTTT. It specifies CASFTGVGDTQYF.

A note on this clone: The junction departs from the called germline gene at one end, perhaps through a read error. V gene TRBV6-4 combines with J gene TRBJ2-1, with a tentative D call TRBD2 (5 bases). Germline V gene sequence: CDR1 MRHNA, CDR2 SNTAGT. This CDR3 contains 13 residues. CDR3 region: CASSDKVRERLVF. In DNA, the CDR3 is TGTGCCAGCAGTGACAAGGTGAGGGAGAGGCTCGTCTTC.

The chain uses TRBV6-2 or TRBV6-3 and TRBJ2-1; 7 bases are shared with TRBD2. Germline V gene lookup returns CDR1 MNHEY and CDR2 SVGEGT. The V gene end was trimmed by 5 bases and the J gene end by 2 bases; junction bases not matched to a gene: 3. The length of the CDR3 is 14 residues. The CDR3 coding sequence is TGTGCCAGCAGTAATGGACTAGCCTACAATGAGCAGTTCTTC. Translated, it gives CASSNGLAYNEQFF.

This clone was seen a few times. This rearrangement joins TRBV3-1 (or the pseudogene TRBV3-2) to TRBJ1-1; the D is unclear. From germline, CDR1 is LGHDT and CDR2 YNNKEL (reference sequence). This CDR3 comprises 13 residues. The V and J ends lost 4 bases and 0 bases respectively, with 6 bases between them. CDR3 DNA: TGTGCCAGCAGCCCCCGGTTGAACACTGAAGCTTTCTTT. It yields the protein CASSPRLNTEAFF.

This chain connects TRBV10-2 to TRBJ2-7, with D perhaps TRBD2 (6 bases). The CDR3 has 15 amino acids. V was pared by 7 bases and J by 3 bases, with 19 bases between. The germline V gene has CDR1 WSHSY and CDR2 SAAADI. CDR3 nucleotide sequence: TGCGCCAGCATCGGAGGTGCTAGCGTTTTCTACGAGCAGTACTTC. This encodes CASIGGASVFYEQYF.

V is TRBV4-2 and J is TRBJ2-7; 15 positions match TRBD2. With V trimmed by 4 bases and J by 3 bases, 16 bases remained unmatched. Germline V gene data show CDR1 as LGHNA and CDR2 as YNFKEQ. This CDR3 is built from 20 residues. CDR3 loop: CASSRLARTSGGAALYEQYF. The CDR3 nucleotides are TGTGCCAGCAGCCGCCTCGCCAGGACTAGCGGGGGGGCAGCCCTCTACGAGCAGTACTTC.

V gene TRBV5-4 combines with J gene TRBJ2-6; no clear D. The V gene's germline CDR1 is SGHNT and CDR2 YYREEE (reference sequence). The V end lost 5 bases, the J end lost 2 bases, and 8 bases lay between the germline ends. The length of the CDR3 is 14 residues. CDR3 nucleotides: TGTGCCAGCAGGCCTGGAGCTGGGGCCAACGTCCTGACTTTC. Translating it yields CASRPGAGANVLTF.

The chain is built from TRBV6-6 and TRBJ1-4; 9 positions agree with TRBD1. Germline V lookup: CDR1 MNHNY, CDR2 SVGAGI (reference sequence). V gave up 5 bases and J gave up 8 bases; unmatched junction bases: 6. This CDR3 spans 14 amino acids. CDR3 loop: CASSHTTGGEKLFF. In DNA form, the CDR3 reads TGTGCCAGCAGTCATACGACAGGGGGAGAAAAACTGTTTTTT.

The chain joins TRBV19 to TRBJ2-2; D may be TRBD2 (5 bases). Germline V gene data show CDR1 as LNHDA and CDR2 as SQIVND (reference sequence). This CDR3 is 13 amino acids long. Trimming took 7 bases from V and 7 from J, leaving 13 bases between them. CDR3 in amino acids: CASTRVRGGELFF. The DNA of the CDR3 is TGTGCCAGTACGAGGGTCCGGGGCGGGGAGCTGTTTTTT.

The chain couples TRBV19 to TRBJ1-4, with no clear D. The CDR3 consists of 14 residues. V was trimmed by 6 bases and J by 0 bases, leaving 8 bases between them. The germline CDR1 and CDR2 sequences are LNHDA and SQIVND (reference sequence). CDR3 sequence (DNA): TGTGCCAGTAGCGCGACATCAACTAATGAAAAACTGTTTTTT. It codes for CASSATSTNEKLFF.

J is TRBJ2-5 and V is TRBV14; maybe TRBD2 (7 bases). V was cut by 2 bases and J by 0 bases, with 25 bases left in between. CDR3 length equals 20 residues. Germline lookup yields CDR1 SGHDN and CDR2 FVKESK. The CDR3 sequence: CASSQFFTGGSFMYQETQYF. The CDR3 bases are TGTGCCAGCAGCCAATTCTTCACGGGGGGCAGCTTTATGTACCAAGAGACCCAGTACTTC.

CDR3 sequence: CATSQGVYQPQHF. For the CDR3, the DNA is TGTGCTACCTCTCAGGGGGTATATCAGCCCCAGCATTTT. The chain combines TRBV6-5 with TRBJ1-5, with TRBD1 matching 7 bases. The length of the CDR3 is 13 residues. CDR1 is MNHEY and CDR2 is SVGAGI in the germline V gene.

CDR3 region: CASSGGRGYEQYF. For the CDR3, the DNA is TGTGCCAGCAGTGGGGGCAGGGGCTACGAGCAGTACTTC. The rearrangement joins TRBV2 to TRBJ2-7; TRBD1 is a possible D gene (6 bases). Trimming left V 4 bases short and J 3 bases short, with 10 bases between. The CDR3 runs 13 residues. Germline CDR1 and CDR2: SNHLY and FYNNEI.

DNA of the CDR3: TGTGCCAGCAGCCCCCCCCAGCGGGGGGGCGGTGAGCAGTTCTTC. Protein product: CASSPPQRGGGEQFF. This chain uses TRBV6-5 with TRBJ2-1; 10 bases are shared with TRBD2. The CDR3 contains 15 residues. After removal of 6 bases from V and 9 bases from J, the junction contained 11 bases not matched to a gene. CDR1 is MNHEY and CDR2 is SVGAGI in the germline V gene.

This chain links TRBV10-2 with TRBJ2-2, with 7 positions matching TRBD2. V lost 8 bases to trimming and J lost 2 bases; unmatched junction nucleotides: 2. This CDR3 has 13 amino acids. Germline V lookup: CDR1 WSHSY, CDR2 SAAADI. CDR3 loop: CASGTTNTGELFF. The CDR3 nucleotides read TGCGCCAGCGGGACTACCAACACCGGGGAGCTGTTTTTT.

This rearrangement joins TRBV7-8 to TRBJ2-2; a possible D gene is TRBD1 (5 bases). Germline CDR1 SGHVS, CDR2 FQNEAQ. The CDR3 runs 15 residues. V gave up 5 bases and J gave up 6 bases, with 16 bases separating them. CDR3 amino acids: CASSPAGIRPGELFF. The CDR3 DNA is TGTGCCAGCAGCCCCGCAGGGATCCGGCCCGGGGAGCTGTTTTTT.

The genes are TRBV6-6 and TRBJ2-3, with a weak D call TRBD2 (6 bases). Germline-derived CDR1 and CDR2 are MNHNY and SVGAGI (reference sequence). The CDR3 is made up of 14 amino acids. V lost 7 bases, J lost 8 bases, and 19 bases lay in between. The CDR3 sequence is CASTQEGYGFTQYF. Written as DNA, the CDR3 is TGTGCCAGCACCCAGGAGGGATACGGGTTTACGCAGTATTTT.

The chain has TRBV29-1 and TRBJ2-5, with 13 bases identical to TRBD2. V was clipped by 3 bases and J by 5 bases; unmatched bases: 6. The CDR3 covers 15 residues. Germline CDR1 and CDR2: SQVTM and ANQGSEA. The CDR3 loop is CSVDTSGGVAETQYF. The DNA for the CDR3 is TGCAGCGTTGATACTAGCGGGGGGGTCGCGGAGACCCAGTACTTC.

V and J are TRBV7-3 and TRBJ2-3; 11 bases align to TRBD1. In germline, CDR1 is SGHTA, CDR2 FQGTGA. The CDR3 sequence is 17 residues long. Unmatched junction bases numbered 8, after V lost 5 bases and J lost 1 base. DNA of the CDR3: TGTGCCAGCAGCCTCGGGACAGGGGGTAGGGGCACAGATACGCAGTATTTT. Translated: CASSLGTGGRGTDTQYF.

The rearrangement joins TRBV5-1 to TRBJ2-7; a weak D match, TRBD1 (5 bases). The V end was cut by 2 bases, the J end by 4 bases, with 13 bases between. The CDR3 spans 14 residues. The germline CDR1 and CDR2 sequences are SGHRS and YFSETQ. CDR3 sequence: CASSLAGLRYEQYF. Here the CDR3 DNA reads TGCGCCAGCAGCTTAGCAGGGTTAAGGTACGAGCAGTACTTC.

This clone was picked up one time. The chain is built from TRBV27 and TRBJ2-2, with 8 bases aligning to TRBD1. In germline, CDR1 is MNHEY, CDR2 SMNVEV (reference sequence). The length of the CDR3 is 14 residues. The V and J ends lost 8 bases and 4 bases, in that order; junction bases with no gene match: 6. The CDR3 DNA is TGTGCCAGCCGGACAGGGAGACCCACCGGGGAGCTGTTTTTT. Translation: CASRTGRPTGELFF.

This clone occurred once. The chain couples TRBV5-4 to TRBJ2-7; 10 bases are a match to TRBD2. Trimming cost V 2 bases and J 9 bases; bases outside gene matches: 5. The CDR3 loop spans 13 amino acids. CDR1 SGHNT and CDR2 YYREEE come from the germline V gene (reference sequence). DNA of the CDR3: TGTGCCAGCAGCTTAGCGGGGGGGCTTGGGCAGTACTTC. Residues: CASSLAGGLGQYF.

The chain carries TRBV6-6 and TRBJ2-5; possibly TRBD1 for D (7 bases). This CDR3 is built from 15 residues. Trimming removed 6 bases at V and 1 base at J, with 15 bases between. In germline, CDR1 is MNHNY, CDR2 SVGAGI (reference sequence). CDR3 coding DNA: TGTGCCAGCAGCAGGCGCCAGGGGGGCCAAGAGACCCAGTACTTC. It yields the protein CASSRRQGGQETQYF.

This chain uses TRBV7-6 with TRBJ1-3; tentative D call: TRBD1 (5 bases). In germline, CDR1 is SGHVS, CDR2 FNYEAQ. Trimming took 1 base from V and 2 from J, leaving 12 bases between them. The CDR3 runs to 16 residues. CDR3 loop: CASSLGRAGPGNTIYF. In nucleotides, the CDR3 is TGTGCCAGCAGCTTAGGAAGGGCAGGGCCTGGAAACACCATATATTTT. The entire variable domain, with the rest obtained from reference TRBV7-6 and TRBJ1-3, is as follows: GAGVSQSPRYKVTKRGQDVALRCDPISGHVSLYWYRQALGQGPEFLTYFNYEAQQDKSGLPNDRFSAERPEGSISTLTIQRTEQRDSAMYRCASSLGRAGPGNTIYFGEGSWLTVV.